This entry describes one TCR beta chain. This record comes from a study of blood T cell repertoires in COVID-19. Assay: immunoSEQ multiplex PCR; the TCRdb copy retains only in-frame clones and omits some. In the table there are roughly 180,000 clones, roughly 82% of which are singletons. Participants spanned ages about 18 to 89 years and resided in fewer than 30 US areas. Cohort allocation depended upon clinical history that participants reported. The sequence came from a middle-aged man who had recovered from COVID-19. The sequenced sample consisted of PBMCs or T cells enriched from blood (not recorded which).

CDR3 loop: CASSWTSGGAGELFF. CDR3 in DNA: TGTGCCAGCAGCTGGACTAGCGGGGGAGCCGGGGAGCTGTTTTTT. The chain carries TRBV7-3 and TRBJ2-2, with 13 bases that match TRBD2. This CDR3 comprises 15 residues. With V trimmed by 4 bases and J by 6 bases, 2 bases remained unmatched. Germline lookup yields CDR1 SGHTA and CDR2 FQGTGA. The full variable domain, with the rest looked up from reference TRBV7-3 and TRBJ2-2, is GAGVSQTPSNKVTEKGKYVELRCDPISGHTALYWYRQSLGQGPEFLIYFQGTGAADDSGLPNDRFFAVRPEGSVSTLKIQRTERGDSAVYLCASSWTSGGAGELFFGEGSRLTVL.